The rows below give T cell receptor beta chains drawn from one sample of a study of T cells in Graves' hyperthyroidism and ophthalmopathy. TCRdb independently ran MiXCR on the multiplex PCR reads; one entry per CDR3 protein. The sample has about 340,000 distinct CDR3 sequences; 15% to 20% are singletons. Sequenced material: blood. All receptors derive from a woman aged 45-65 years with Graves' hyperthyroidism. The CDR3 runs from the conserved cysteine through the conserved F or W. Fields, in order: clone size, V gene, D gene, J gene, CDR3 DNA, CDR3 protein. A D gene is named only where the DNA matches it firmly. Clone size appears in some rows only: once, few, many, or a class for an expanded clone.

clone size: .; V gene: TRBV6-1; D gene: .; J gene: TRBJ1-1; CDR3 DNA: TGTGCCAGCACCAAGAATCCCCCTGAAGCTTTCTTT; CDR3 protein: CASTKNPPEAFF
clone size: few; V gene: TRBV4-1; D gene: TRBD2; J gene: TRBJ2-2; CDR3 DNA: TGCGCCAGCAGCCAACGGTTTAGGACTAGCGGGGGAGTCAACACCGGGGAGCTGTTTTTT; CDR3 protein: CASSQRFRTSGGVNTGELFF
clone size: few; V gene: TRBV12-3/TRBV12-4; D gene: TRBD1; J gene: TRBJ2-2; CDR3 DNA: TGTGCCAGCAGCACTGGGACAGGGGTCCCCGGGGAGCTGTTTTTT; CDR3 protein: CASSTGTGVPGELFF
clone size: few; V gene: TRBV29-1; D gene: .; J gene: TRBJ2-1; CDR3 DNA: TGCAGCGTGCGAGCGATGTACAATGAGCAGTTCTTC; CDR3 protein: CSVRAMYNEQFF
clone size: many; V gene: TRBV28; D gene: TRBD2; J gene: TRBJ2-7; CDR3 DNA: TGTGCCAGCAGTGGGACTAGCGGGAGACCGAACGAGCAGTACTTC; CDR3 protein: CASSGTSGRPNEQYF
clone size: .; V gene: TRBV12-3/TRBV12-4; D gene: .; J gene: TRBJ2-1; CDR3 DNA: TGTGCCAGCTCCGACCTGAGCTCCTACAATGAGCAGTTCTTC; CDR3 protein: CASSDLSSYNEQFF
clone size: .; V gene: TRBV20-1; D gene: .; J gene: TRBJ1-3; CDR3 DNA: TGCAGTGCTCTCGAGACAGGCTCTGGAAACACCATATATTTT; CDR3 protein: CSALETGSGNTIYF
clone size: .; V gene: TRBV6-2/TRBV6-3; D gene: TRBD2; J gene: TRBJ2-1; CDR3 DNA: TGTGCCAGCAGTTACTCAAGAGCGGGAGCCTACAATGAGCAGTTCTTC; CDR3 protein: CASSYSRAGAYNEQFF
clone size: .; V gene: TRBV19; D gene: TRBD1; J gene: TRBJ2-5; CDR3 DNA: TGTGCCAGTAGTAAGGACAGGTTGATTGAGACCCAGTACTTC; CDR3 protein: CASSKDRLIETQYF
clone size: few; V gene: TRBV20-1; D gene: .; J gene: TRBJ1-2; CDR3 DNA: TGCAGTGCTAGACCCCAGGGGCTTAGCTATGGCTACACCTTC; CDR3 protein: CSARPQGLSYGYTF
clone size: .; V gene: TRBV24-1; D gene: .; J gene: TRBJ1-3; CDR3 DNA: TGTGCCACCAGTGAACTCTCCCCTTCAGGGGCCGGAAACGCCATATATTTT; CDR3 protein: CATSELSPSGAGNAIYF
clone size: few; V gene: TRBV5-1; D gene: TRBD2; J gene: TRBJ2-1; CDR3 DNA: TGCGCCAGCAGCGGGCCTAGCGGGAGGGCCCGCGATGAGCAGTTCTTC; CDR3 protein: CASSGPSGRARDEQFF
clone size: few; V gene: TRBV3-1; D gene: .; J gene: TRBJ2-3; CDR3 DNA: TGTGCCAGCAGCCAACGTGCGGGGGCGCCCCAGGGAACAGATACGCAGTATTTT; CDR3 protein: CASSQRAGAPQGTDTQYF
clone size: few; V gene: TRBV12-3/TRBV12-4; D gene: .; J gene: TRBJ2-1; CDR3 DNA: TGTGCCAGCAGGGAAAGAATCGATGAGCAGTTCTTC; CDR3 protein: CASRERIDEQFF
clone size: many; V gene: TRBV28; D gene: .; J gene: TRBJ2-7; CDR3 DNA: TGTGCCAGCAGCCGTGGGACCGCTTACGAGCAGTACTTC; CDR3 protein: CASSRGTAYEQYF
clone size: many; V gene: TRBV28; D gene: .; J gene: TRBJ2-7; CDR3 DNA: TGTGCCAGCAGTCCCCCCATGGACGAGCAGTACTTC; CDR3 protein: CASSPPMDEQYF
clone size: few; V gene: TRBV20-1; D gene: .; J gene: TRBJ1-1; CDR3 DNA: TGCAGTGCTAGGGCGGATCATACGAACACTGAAGCTTTCTTT; CDR3 protein: CSARADHTNTEAFF
clone size: few; V gene: TRBV4-2; D gene: .; J gene: TRBJ2-2; CDR3 DNA: TGTGCCAGCAGCCAAGAGCTAGGCGGAACCGGGGAGCTGTTTTTT; CDR3 protein: CASSQELGGTGELFF
clone size: many; V gene: TRBV20-1; D gene: .; J gene: TRBJ2-5; CDR3 DNA: TGCAGTGCTAGGGACTACTTCCTCCAAGAGACCCAGTACTTC; CDR3 protein: CSARDYFLQETQYF
clone size: .; V gene: TRBV5-1; D gene: .; J gene: TRBJ2-5; CDR3 DNA: TGCGCCAGCAGCCCAGGATCAGAAGAGACCCAGTACTTC; CDR3 protein: CASSPGSEETQYF
clone size: .; V gene: TRBV27; D gene: TRBD2; J gene: TRBJ2-1; CDR3 DNA: TGTGCCAGCAGTTTCGCGGTAGCGGGGGCCTCCTACAATGAGCAGTTCTTC; CDR3 protein: CASSFAVAGASYNEQFF
clone size: few; V gene: TRBV6-5; D gene: .; J gene: TRBJ1-3; CDR3 DNA: TGTGCCAGCAGTTACTCAGGCAGGACAGCCTCTGGAAACACCATATATTTT; CDR3 protein: CASSYSGRTASGNTIYF
clone size: few; V gene: TRBV20-1; D gene: .; J gene: TRBJ1-1; CDR3 DNA: TGCAGTGCTATAGGAGCCTACAGGGACCTAGTAGAGAACACTGAAGCTTTCTTT; CDR3 protein: CSAIGAYRDLVENTEAFF
clone size: many; V gene: TRBV12-5; D gene: .; J gene: TRBJ1-1; CDR3 DNA: TGTGCTAGTGGTGTGGGACAAAAAGATGAAGCTTTCTTT; CDR3 protein: CASGVGQKDEAFF
clone size: hyperexpanded; V gene: TRBV28; D gene: .; J gene: TRBJ1-5; CDR3 DNA: TGTGCCAGCAGTTTCCTAGTGGGGGGCAATCAGCCCCAGCATTTT; CDR3 protein: CASSFLVGGNQPQHF
clone size: few; V gene: TRBV5-1; D gene: .; J gene: TRBJ2-2; CDR3 DNA: TGCGCCAGCAGCTCGCCAGGGGTCAACACCGGGGAGCTGTTTTTT; CDR3 protein: CASSSPGVNTGELFF
clone size: .; V gene: TRBV2; D gene: .; J gene: TRBJ1-6; CDR3 DNA: TGTGCCAGCGAGGCAGGGTTTAATTCACCCCTCCACTTT; CDR3 protein: CASEAGFNSPLHF
clone size: .; V gene: TRBV7-8; D gene: .; J gene: TRBJ2-7; CDR3 DNA: TGTGCCAGCAGCTCCCGGGCCCTCGCGGGATCATACGAGCAGTACTTC; CDR3 protein: CASSSRALAGSYEQYF
clone size: many; V gene: TRBV30; D gene: .; J gene: TRBJ2-7; CDR3 DNA: TGTGCCTGGAGTTTGGACGACTCCTACGAGCAGTACTTC; CDR3 protein: CAWSLDDSYEQYF
clone size: many; V gene: TRBV27; D gene: .; J gene: TRBJ2-7; CDR3 DNA: TGTGCCAGCAGTTCCCGGATCCGCTACGAGCAGTACTTC; CDR3 protein: CASSSRIRYEQYF
clone size: few; V gene: TRBV29-1; D gene: TRBD1; J gene: TRBJ1-1; CDR3 DNA: TGCAGCGTTGTTCGGGACAGATATATGAACACTGAAGCTTTCTTT; CDR3 protein: CSVVRDRYMNTEAFF
clone size: .; V gene: TRBV5-1; D gene: TRBD2; J gene: TRBJ2-5; CDR3 DNA: TGCGCCAGCAGCCGCGGTTCACTAGCGGGGCCCGAAGAGACCCAGTACTTC; CDR3 protein: CASSRGSLAGPEETQYF
clone size: few; V gene: TRBV3-1; D gene: .; J gene: TRBJ2-3; CDR3 DNA: TGTGCCAGCAGCCAAGATGCCCCCGATACGCAGTATTTT; CDR3 protein: CASSQDAPDTQYF
clone size: few; V gene: TRBV6-4; D gene: .; J gene: TRBJ2-3; CDR3 DNA: TGTGCCAGCAGTGACTCCTGGAGTCCGACAGATACGCAGTATTTT; CDR3 protein: CASSDSWSPTDTQYF
clone size: once; V gene: TRBV4-1; D gene: TRBD1; J gene: TRBJ1-2; CDR3 DNA: TGCGCCAGCAGAAACACAGGGGAGAGTGGCTACACCTTC; CDR3 protein: CASRNTGESGYTF
clone size: few; V gene: TRBV6-1; D gene: .; J gene: TRBJ1-4; CDR3 DNA: TGTGCCAGCAGTCGGGACGGTGCAACTAATGAAAAACTGTTTTTT; CDR3 protein: CASSRDGATNEKLFF
clone size: .; V gene: TRBV18; D gene: TRBD2; J gene: TRBJ2-7; CDR3 DNA: TGTGCCAGCTCACCTCCCGGGACTAGCGCACTCTACGAGCAGTACTTC; CDR3 protein: CASSPPGTSALYEQYF
clone size: few; V gene: TRBV19; D gene: .; J gene: TRBJ1-2; CDR3 DNA: TGTGCCAGTAGTATAGCCGCGGGGGGCGGCTATGGCTACACCTTC; CDR3 protein: CASSIAAGGGYGYTF